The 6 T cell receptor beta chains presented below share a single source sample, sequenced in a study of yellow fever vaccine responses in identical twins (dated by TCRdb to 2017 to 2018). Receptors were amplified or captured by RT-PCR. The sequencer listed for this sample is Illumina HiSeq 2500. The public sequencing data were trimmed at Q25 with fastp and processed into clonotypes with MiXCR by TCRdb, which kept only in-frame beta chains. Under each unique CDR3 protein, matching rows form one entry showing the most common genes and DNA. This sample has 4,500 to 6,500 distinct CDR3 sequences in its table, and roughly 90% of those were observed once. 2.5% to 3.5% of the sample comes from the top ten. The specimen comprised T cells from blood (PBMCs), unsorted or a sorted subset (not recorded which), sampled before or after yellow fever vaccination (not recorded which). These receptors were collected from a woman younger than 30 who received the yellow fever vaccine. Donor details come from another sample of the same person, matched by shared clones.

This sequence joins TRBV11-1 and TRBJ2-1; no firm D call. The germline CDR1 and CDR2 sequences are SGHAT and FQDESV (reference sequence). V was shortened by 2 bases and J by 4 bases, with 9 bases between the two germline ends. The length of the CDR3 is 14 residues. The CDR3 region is CASSLRTNYNEQFF. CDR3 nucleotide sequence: TGTGCCAGCAGCTTAAGGACCAATTACAATGAGCAGTTCTTC.

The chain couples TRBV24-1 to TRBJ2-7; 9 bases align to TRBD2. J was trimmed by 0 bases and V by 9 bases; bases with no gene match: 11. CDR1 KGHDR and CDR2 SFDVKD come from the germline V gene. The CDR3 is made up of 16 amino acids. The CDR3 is CATPRREGLFSYEQYF. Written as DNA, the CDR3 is TGTGCCACCCCAAGGCGGGAGGGCCTTTTCTCCTACGAGCAGTACTTC.

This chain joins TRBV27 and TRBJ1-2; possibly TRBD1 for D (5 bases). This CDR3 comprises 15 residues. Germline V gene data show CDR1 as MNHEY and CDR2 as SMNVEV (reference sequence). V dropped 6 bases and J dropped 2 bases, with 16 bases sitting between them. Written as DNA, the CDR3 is TGTGCCAGCAGCTTAACGGGTGACAGAAACTATGGCTACACCTTC. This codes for CASSLTGDRNYGYTF.

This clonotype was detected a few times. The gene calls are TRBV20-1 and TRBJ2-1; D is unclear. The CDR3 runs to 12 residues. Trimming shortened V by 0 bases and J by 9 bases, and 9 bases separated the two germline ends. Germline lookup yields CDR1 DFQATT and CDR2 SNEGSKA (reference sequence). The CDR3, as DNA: TGCAGTGCTAGAGATAGGCAGGCTGAGCAGTTCTTC. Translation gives CSARDRQAEQFF.

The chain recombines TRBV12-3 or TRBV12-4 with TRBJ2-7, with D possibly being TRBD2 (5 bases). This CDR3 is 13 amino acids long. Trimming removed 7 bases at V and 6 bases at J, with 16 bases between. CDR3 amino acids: CASKPAGGREQYF. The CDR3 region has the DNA TGTGCCAGCAAACCGGCGGGCGGACGCGAGCAGTACTTC.

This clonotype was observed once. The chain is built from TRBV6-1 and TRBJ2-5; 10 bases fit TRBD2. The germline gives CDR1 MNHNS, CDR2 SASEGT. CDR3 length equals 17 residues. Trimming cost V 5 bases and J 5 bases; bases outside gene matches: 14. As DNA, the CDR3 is TGTGCCAGCAGTCCATACTATCTCGGTAGCGGGGGGGAGACCCAGTACTTC. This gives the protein CASSPYYLGSGGETQYF.